This passage covers 27 T cell receptor beta chains from one sample sequenced in a study of OX40 agonist ivuxolimab in advanced cancers. Generated by immunoSEQ multiplex PCR, the TCRdb table keeps only in-frame clones and is missing some. Here the sample spans 70,000 to 100,000 clones, about nine tenths being singletons. Sequences were derived from CD4+ or CD8+ T cells sorted from blood, sampled in a trial of the OX40 agonist ivuxolimab. These receptors came from an adult with an advanced solid tumor such as melanoma, head and neck, liver or kidney cancer.

This clone was found once. The CDR3 protein is CASGLLAGDGEQYF. In nucleotides, the CDR3 is TGTGCCAGCGGCCTACTAGCGGGAGACGGCGAGCAGTACTTC. The gene calls are TRBV5-5 and TRBJ2-7; 11 bases fit TRBD2. V shed 7 bases, J shed 6 bases, and the junction held 9 bases outside the gene matches. The CDR3 runs 14 residues. From germline, CDR1 is SGHKS and CDR2 YYEKEE (reference sequence). The entire variable domain, with the rest obtained from reference TRBV5-5 and TRBJ2-7, is as follows: DAGVTQSPTHLIKTRGQQVTLRCSPISGHKSVSWYQQVLGQGPQFIFQYYEKEERGRGNFPDRFSARQFPNYSSELNVNALLLGDSALYLCASGLLAGDGEQYFGPGTRLTVT.

V and J are TRBV9 and TRBJ1-2, with no clear D. The CDR3 is 15 residues long. The germline V and J ends were trimmed by 4 bases and 1 base, with 14 bases remaining between them. Germline loops: CDR1 SGDLS, CDR2 YYNGEE. The chain's CDR3 is CASSTRGGVNYGYTF. In DNA, the CDR3 is TGTGCCAGCAGCACCCGCGGCGGCGTTAACTATGGCTACACCTTC.

This chain uses TRBV19 with TRBJ2-7, with D uncertain. V lost 2 bases to trimming and J lost 3 bases, with 8 bases between them. The CDR3 length is 13 residues. CDR1 is LNHDA, CDR2 SQIVND, per germline (reference sequence). The CDR3 reads CASSISDYYEQYF. Here the CDR3 DNA reads TGTGCCAGTAGTATATCCGATTACTACGAGCAGTACTTC.

This chain joins TRBV28 and TRBJ2-5, with 9 bases identical to TRBD2. The germline CDR1 and CDR2 sequences are MDHEN and SYDVKM. Germline trimming cut 6 bases from V and 5 bases from J; bases unmatched to any gene: 7. The CDR3 contains 14 residues. CDR3 protein: CASSSAGGTETQYF. CDR3 in DNA: TGTGCCAGCAGCTCAGCGGGAGGTACGGAGACCCAGTACTTC.

The CDR3 loop is CASSLNQGRDIQYF. The CDR3 bases are TGCGCCAGCAGCTTGAATCAGGGTAGGGACATTCAGTACTTC. This chain connects TRBV5-1 to TRBJ2-4, with TRBD1 as a possible D gene (5 bases). CDR1 is SGHRS and CDR2 is YFSETQ in the germline V gene. The germline V and J ends were trimmed by 1 base and 8 bases, with 13 bases remaining between them. The CDR3 covers 14 residues.

This chain joins TRBV5-1 and TRBJ2-2; the match to TRBD2 covers 12 bases. With V trimmed by 4 bases and J by 1 base, 2 bases remained unmatched. CDR3 size: 16 residues. CDR1 and CDR2 (germline): SGHRS, YFSETQ. CDR3 sequence reads: CASSQLAGGNTGELFF. In nucleotides, the CDR3 is TGCGCCAGCAGCCAACTAGCGGGAGGGAACACCGGGGAGCTGTTTTTT.

This chain uses TRBV11-3 with TRBJ2-5; D is ambiguous. The germline gives CDR1 SGHNT, CDR2 YENEEA. This CDR3 is 15 amino acids long. Deletions cut 4 bases from V and 1 base from J, with 13 bases between. The CDR3 coding sequence is TGTGCCAGCAGCTCGCCGGCCCTAGGCCAAGAGACCCAGTACTTC. This encodes CASSSPALGQETQYF.

This sequence joins TRBV28 and TRBJ1-1; D might be TRBD1 (5 bases). The V and J ends lost 5 bases and 4 bases respectively, with 23 bases between them. Germline V CDR1 and CDR2: MDHEN, SYDVKM. This CDR3 has 17 amino acids. CDR3 region: CASSPSTGVAGSTEAFF. CDR3 DNA: TGTGCCAGCAGTCCAAGCACCGGGGTGGCAGGGAGCACTGAAGCTTTCTTT.

This chain connects TRBV18 to TRBJ2-5; D remains unclear. Germline V gene sequence: CDR1 KGHSH, CDR2 LQKENI. This CDR3 is built from 14 residues. With 0 bases removed from V and 6 bases from J, the gap between germline ends came to 11 bases. CDR3 in amino acids: CASSPPSGGKTQYF. The CDR3 DNA sequence: TGTGCCAGCTCACCACCGTCTGGCGGAAAGACCCAGTACTTC.

The rearrangement links TRBV2 to TRBJ2-3; tentative D call: TRBD2 (5 bases). CDR3 length equals 13 residues. CDR1 is SNHLY, CDR2 FYNNEI, per germline. The V end was cut by 7 bases, the J end by 5 bases, with 13 bases between. The CDR3 coding sequence is TGTGCCAGCACAAGGGAGAAAGTAGATACGCAGTATTTT. Amino acids: CASTREKVDTQYF.

The chain is built from TRBV4-1 and TRBJ2-7, with TRBD2 matching 8 bases. Germline values: CDR1 MGHRA, CDR2 YSYEKL. V shed 1 base and J 2 bases; nucleotides not matched to a gene: 1. The length of the CDR3 is 14 residues. This chain's CDR3 is CASSQVGRAYEQYF. DNA of the CDR3: TGCGCCAGCAGCCAAGTCGGGAGGGCCTACGAGCAGTACTTC.

V gene TRBV7-8 combines with J gene TRBJ2-5, with D unresolved. V lost 3 bases and J lost 5, with 16 bases in between. The CDR3 loop spans 15 amino acids. Germline CDR1 SGHVS, CDR2 FQNEAQ. CDR3 sequence reads: CASSFPGPAEETQYF. The CDR3 nucleotides are TGTGCCAGCAGCTTCCCCGGACCTGCGGAGGAGACCCAGTACTTC.

This chain joins TRBV7-8 and TRBJ1-1; D may be TRBD1 (5 bases). Looked up from germline, CDR1 is SGHVS and CDR2 is FQNEAQ. The CDR3 runs to 13 residues. Between the trimmed V and J ends, which lost 5 bases and 9 bases, there was a span of 16 bases. CDR3 bases: TGTGCCAGCAGCGCGACCGGGACGTACCAAGCTTTCTTT. It translates to CASSATGTYQAFF. Full variable domain (rest looked up from reference TRBV7-8 and TRBJ1-1): GAGVSQSPRYKVAKRGQDVALRCDPISGHVSLFWYQQALGQGPEFLTYFQNEAQLDKSGLPSDRFFAERPEGSVSTLKIQRTQQEDSAVYLCASSATGTYQAFFGQGTRLTVV.

The genes are TRBV23-1 and TRBJ2-7; TRBD2 is a possible D gene (6 bases). TRBV23-1 is an ORF, and what it does is uncertain. CDR3 size: 17 residues. V lost 1 base, J lost 4 bases, and 20 bases lay in between. CDR3 sequence reads: CASSQYHRNRETYEQYF. In DNA form, the CDR3 reads TGCGCCAGCAGTCAATACCACCGGAACCGGGAGACTTACGAGCAGTACTTC.

The chain is built from TRBV29-1 and TRBJ2-7; 16 bases agree with TRBD2. From germline, CDR1 is SQVTM and CDR2 ANQGSEA. V was pared by 4 bases and J by 0 bases, with 3 bases of the junction left unmatched. The CDR3 has 16 residues. In DNA, the CDR3 is TGCAGCGTTGGGGGGACTAGCGGGAGGGCCTCCTACGAGCAGTACTTC. This translates into CSVGGTSGRASYEQYF.

The chain employs TRBV7-3 and TRBJ2-1, with 14 positions matching TRBD2. The CDR3 runs 16 residues. With V trimmed by 5 bases and J by 7 bases, 7 bases remained unmatched. Looked up from germline, CDR1 is SGHTA and CDR2 is FQGTGA. The CDR3 reads CASSLGTSGRWNEQFF. CDR3 DNA sequence: TGTGCCAGCAGCCTAGGGACTAGCGGGAGATGGAATGAGCAGTTCTTC.

The rearrangement uses TRBV7-2 and TRBJ2-7; 7 nucleotides align to TRBD1. The V gene's germline CDR1 is SGHTA and CDR2 FQGNSA. V was clipped by 5 bases and J by 3 bases; unmatched bases: 7. The CDR3 has 14 residues. The chain's CDR3 is CASSTQRGLYEQYF. The CDR3 DNA is TGTGCCAGCAGCACCCAAAGGGGGCTCTACGAGCAGTACTTC. Full variable domain (outside the CDR3, taken from reference TRBV7-2 and TRBJ2-7): GAGVSQSPSNKVTEKGKDVELRCDPISGHTALYWYRQSLGQGLEFLIYFQGNSAPDKSGLPSDRFSAERTGGSVSTLTIQRTQQEDSAVYLCASSTQRGLYEQYFGPGTRLTVT.

The chain uses TRBV5-1 and TRBJ2-5; D unresolved. The J call is doubtful: the DNA matches TRBJ2-7 better. The length of the CDR3 is 12 residues. CDR1 and CDR2 (germline): SGHRS, YFSETQ. The CDR3 loop reads CASSFGDYEQYF. The CDR3 DNA reads as TGCGCCAGCAGCTTCGGTGACTACGAGCAGTACTTC.

The CDR3 spells CASSLGTSEYTDTQYF. CDR3 in DNA: TGTGCCAGCAGCTTGGGGACTAGCGAGTACACAGATACGCAGTATTTT. This rearrangement joins TRBV5-4 to TRBJ2-3; TRBD2 matches at 9 bases. Germline CDR1 SGHNT, CDR2 YYREEE (reference sequence). The CDR3 extends over 16 amino acids. Trimming cost V 0 bases and J 2 bases; bases outside gene matches: 4.

V and J are TRBV19 and TRBJ2-3, with D hard to call. Germline V lookup: CDR1 LNHDA, CDR2 SQIVND (reference sequence). V was clipped by 3 bases and J by 2 bases, with 18 bases between them. The CDR3 spans 17 residues. The CDR3 DNA follows: TGTGCCAGTAGTATCGGTGGCGCGGCCGGTTCCACAGATACGCAGTATTTT. Translated: CASSIGGAAGSTDTQYF. Full variable domain (rest looked up from reference TRBV19 and TRBJ2-3): DGGITQSPKYLFRKEGQNVTLSCEQNLNHDAMYWYRQDPGQGLRLIYYSQIVNDFQKGDIAEGYSVSREKKESFPLTVTSAQKNPTAFYLCASSIGGAAGSTDTQYFGPGTRLTVL.

The chain employs TRBV19 and TRBJ2-3, with D possibly matching TRBD2 (6 bases). V was trimmed by 5 bases and J by 4 bases, leaving 16 bases between them. The CDR3 spans 15 residues. Germline lookup yields CDR1 LNHDA and CDR2 SQIVND (reference sequence). For the CDR3, the DNA is TGTGCCAGTAGTGGGACTCTTAGCAGGGCAGATACGCAGTATTTT. Translating gives CASSGTLSRADTQYF.

The rearrangement joins TRBV11-1 to TRBJ2-3, with 14 bases that match TRBD2. The J segment lost 0 bases and the V segment lost 2 bases, leaving 4 bases of the junction unmatched. Germline CDR1 is SGHAT and CDR2 is FQDESV (reference sequence). The length of the CDR3 is 18 residues. The CDR3 protein is CASSLTGTSGSSTDTQYF. In DNA form, the CDR3 reads TGTGCCAGCAGCTTAACCGGGACTAGCGGGAGTAGCACAGATACGCAGTATTTT.

CDR3 sequence (DNA): TGTGCCAGTAGTAGAAAACAGGGACAGGGGACGCGAGCTTTCTTT. This translates into CASSRKQGQGTRAFF. The chain is built from TRBV19 and TRBJ1-1, with TRBD1 matching over 10 bases. Germline V CDR1 and CDR2: LNHDA, SQIVND (reference sequence). This CDR3 is built from 15 residues. V shed 4 bases, J shed 10 bases, and the junction held 12 bases outside the gene matches.

CDR3: CASSQGGRPYQETQYF. The CDR3 DNA is TGTGCCAGCAGCCAAGGTGGTCGTCCGTACCAAGAGACCCAGTACTTC. This rearrangement joins TRBV11-2 to TRBJ2-5; no definite D call. Trimming stripped 5 bases from V and 0 bases from J, with 16 bases between. CDR3 size: 16 residues. CDR1 and CDR2 from the germline V gene are SGHAT and FQNNGV.

J is TRBJ2-7 and V is TRBV5-6, with a possible D match to TRBD2 (5 bases). The germline V and J ends were trimmed by 6 bases and 1 base, with 14 bases remaining between them. The germline V gene encodes CDR1 SGHDT and CDR2 YYEEEE. The CDR3 has 14 amino acids. Here the CDR3 reads CASTKGAPSYEQYF. In nucleotides, the CDR3 is TGTGCCAGCACCAAGGGAGCACCGTCCTACGAGCAGTACTTC.

This clone was seen a single time. The chain uses TRBV19 and TRBJ2-1; a weak D match, TRBD2 (5 bases). Per the germline V gene, CDR1 is LNHDA and CDR2 is SQIVND (reference sequence). Trimming took off 3 bases at V and 7 bases at J, with 7 bases between the two ends. The CDR3 has 12 amino acids. The CDR3 loop is CASSIRGNEQFF. The CDR3 DNA reads TGTGCCAGTAGTATCCGGGGAAATGAGCAGTTCTTC.

This rearrangement joins TRBV29-1 to TRBJ2-1; no definite D call. Trimming shortened V by 3 bases and J by 4 bases, and 4 bases separated the two germline ends. The CDR3 covers 11 residues. CDR1 and CDR2 (germline): SQVTM, ANQGSEA. CDR3 protein: CSVDRYNEQFF. The CDR3 nucleotides are TGCAGCGTTGACAGGTACAATGAGCAGTTCTTC.